The T cell receptor (beta chain) under discussion was sequenced for a study of blood T cell repertoires in COVID-19. Looking at the study overall: Both acute and convalescent COVID-19 samples were obtained from the United States, Italy and Spain. The cDNA or gDNA used as material had been derived from T cells, B-cell-depleted T cells, or PBMCs.

Authors' processing steps: Amplification from reference gene primers served as the basis for estimated nucleated cell counts. Sequencing was performed with immunoSEQ multiplex PCR; in TCRdb, only in-frame clones are kept and a portion is missing. V and J calls and clone size come straight from that table; D and trimming were deduced from the DNA. The table records tens of thousands of clones, just over 85% of them present only once. This clone was picked up a small number of times. CDR1 is SGHAT, CDR2 FQNNGV, per germline. Trimming cost V 4 bases and J 5 bases; bases outside gene matches: 7. The CDR3 length is 14 residues.

This TCR was recovered from a human donor in a cohort sampled during active COVID-19. This sequence joins TRBV11-2 and TRBJ1-1; 7 nucleotides align to TRBD1. The sample consisted of peripheral blood. CDR3 residues: CASSSSARGTEAFF. CDR3 nucleotides: TGTGCCAGCAGCTCTTCCGCCAGGGGGACTGAAGCTTTCTTT.